This TCR beta chain emerged from a study of shared clonotypes between healthy human individuals. Findings of the study overall: The sharing of about 5% of naive CD4 clonotypes was seen across a handful of donors. Against clonotypes common to all four donors, non-shared ones had lower generation probabilities.

The CDR3 sequence is 14 residues long. Germline-derived CDR1 and CDR2 are SGHKS and YYEKEE (reference sequence). V lost 5 bases to trimming and J lost 0 bases, with 11 bases between them. As regards this clone: The target antigen is unknown.

Selected positively for CCR7 and CD45RO-negative, naive CD8 cells excluded terminally differentiated effector memory CD45RA+ cells. Each subset's genomic DNA was shared equally among a number of immunoSEQ plates. Sequencing was performed with immunoSEQ multiplex PCR; in TCRdb, only in-frame clones are kept and a portion is missing. The sample lists about 650,000 clones, about 95% occurring once. The sample was naive CD8+ T cells sorted from blood. This receptor was identified in a woman in her twenties or thirties in good health. This chain links TRBV5-5 with TRBJ1-1, with unresolved D. CDR3 sequence (DNA): TGTGCCAGCAGGAAGAGAGTAATGAACACTGAAGCTTTCTTT. Translating gives CASRKRVMNTEAFF. The full variable domain, completed using reference TRBV5-5 and TRBJ1-1, is DAGVTQSPTHLIKTRGQQVTLRCSPISGHKSVSWYQQVLGQGPQFIFQYYEKEERGRGNFPDRFSARQFPNYSSELNVNALLLGDSALYLCASRKRVMNTEAFFGQGTRLTVV.